One sample yielded the 17 T cell receptor beta chains listed below, sequenced in a study of cytomegalovirus exposure and HLA in healthy donors. This PCR relied on a set of 60 Vbeta primers and 13 Jbeta primers. TCRdb keeps only in-frame clones here, not all; method: immunoSEQ multiplex PCR. The table shows 90,000 to 100,000 clones, with approximately 69% occurring only once. Sequencing was performed on PBMCs. Receptor source: a boy aged 5-17 years in good health and CMV-seropositive.

This chain links TRBV10-1 with TRBJ2-7; 10 bases are a match to TRBD1. The CDR3 is 14 residues long. After removal of 3 bases from V and 5 bases from J, the junction contained 4 bases not matched to a gene. The germline V gene has CDR1 WNHNN and CDR2 SYGVQD (reference sequence). This CDR3 reads CASSDGDRGDEQYF. CDR3 in DNA: TGCGCCAGCAGTGACGGGGACAGGGGAGACGAGCAGTACTTC.

This clone came up a few times. The chain combines TRBV30 with TRBJ1-3; possible D gene TRBD1, 5 bases. CDR3 length: 15 residues. Germline V gives CDR1 GTSNPN, CDR2 SVGIG (reference sequence). V was cut by 2 bases and J by 0 bases, with 11 bases left in between. CDR3 in DNA: TGTGCCTGGAGTACAGGCCTACGCTCTGGAAACACCATATATTTT. Translating it yields CAWSTGLRSGNTIYF.

The chain is built from TRBV7-6 and TRBJ2-1; TRBD2 might be the D (5 bases). In germline, CDR1 is SGHVS, CDR2 FNYEAQ. Trimming removed 1 base from V and 10 bases from J, with 11 bases in between. The CDR3 contains 13 residues. CDR3 nucleotides: TGTGCCAGCAGCTTAGGGATGGAGGTCGAGCAGTTCTTC. Its protein product is CASSLGMEVEQFF.

J is TRBJ1-5 and V is TRBV4-1, with 7 nucleotides matching TRBD1. The V segment lost 6 bases and the J segment 0 bases; nucleotides outside the gene matches: 8. Germline V lookup: CDR1 MGHRA, CDR2 YSYEKL. CDR3 size: 16 residues. This CDR3 is CASSPTDRDSNQPQHF. CDR3 DNA: TGCGCCAGCAGTCCCACTGACAGGGATAGCAATCAGCCCCAGCATTTT.

The chain combines TRBV25-1 with TRBJ1-2; D remains ambiguous. The germline gives CDR1 MGHDK, CDR2 SYGVNS. With 5 bases removed from V and 4 bases from J, the gap between germline ends came to 17 bases. The CDR3 contains 15 residues. DNA for the CDR3: TGTGCCAGCAGTCCGTGGGGAGGCCTCGCCTATGGCTACACCTTC. This encodes CASSPWGGLAYGYTF.

The chain couples TRBV13 to TRBJ1-5; the D gene is possibly TRBD1 (5 bases). Trimming took off 5 bases at V and 7 bases at J, with 15 bases between the two ends. The CDR3 loop spans 14 amino acids. Germline values: CDR1 PRHDT, CDR2 FYEKMQ (reference sequence). The CDR3 sequence is CASSPRRDVQPQHF. CDR3 coding DNA: TGTGCCAGCAGCCCCCGCAGGGATGTACAGCCCCAGCATTTT.

This sequence joins TRBV28 and TRBJ2-5; TRBD1 aligns across 8 bases. Per the germline V gene, CDR1 is MDHEN and CDR2 is SYDVKM. The CDR3 length is 13 residues. The trim removed 6 bases at V and 1 base at J, leaving 1 base unmatched. Here the CDR3 reads CASSGQGQETQYF. CDR3 sequence (DNA): TGTGCCAGCAGCGGACAGGGCCAAGAGACCCAGTACTTC.

This sequence joins TRBV10-3 and TRBJ1-2, with 7 bases lining up with TRBD1. CDR3 length: 14 residues. The V gene end was trimmed by 10 bases and the J gene end by 4 bases; junction bases not matched to a gene: 12. The V gene's germline CDR1 is ENHRY and CDR2 SYGVKD. CDR3 in DNA: TGTGCCACCCACGGGTCCGGGACAGCCTATGGCTACACCTTC. It yields the protein CATHGSGTAYGYTF.

This chain links TRBV20-1 with TRBJ1-1, with D hard to call. Trimming took off 6 bases at V and 8 bases at J, with 10 bases between the two ends. Germline loops: CDR1 DFQATT, CDR2 SNEGSKA (reference sequence). The CDR3 contains 10 residues. CDR3: CSAAGNEAFF. The CDR3 DNA sequence: TGCAGTGCAGCCGGGAACGAAGCTTTCTTT.

The CDR3 spells CAWSVGLAVINEQFF. The CDR3 nucleotides read TGTGCCTGGAGTGTCGGACTAGCGGTTATCAATGAGCAGTTCTTC. V is TRBV30 and J is TRBJ2-1; TRBD2 aligns across 10 bases. The CDR3 totals 15 residues. V trimming: 0 bases; J trimming: 6 bases; junction bases outside the gene matches: 5. Germline-derived CDR1 and CDR2 are GTSNPN and SVGIG (reference sequence).

The gene calls are TRBV7-3 and TRBJ2-1; 8 bases line up with TRBD2. Germline V gene data show CDR1 as SGHTA and CDR2 as FQGTGA. J lost 9 bases, V lost 4 bases, and 11 bases had no gene match. The CDR3 has 15 amino acids. The CDR3 is CASSSISGTSREQFF. The DNA for the CDR3 is TGTGCCAGCAGCTCGATTTCCGGGACTAGTCGTGAGCAGTTCTTC.

This clone has only one observation. The rearrangement uses TRBV4-1 and TRBJ2-3; 11 bases line up with TRBD2. The trim removed 0 bases at V and 6 bases at J, leaving 5 bases unmatched. The CDR3 is 16 residues long. Germline V CDR1 and CDR2: MGHRA, YSYEKL. The chain's CDR3 is CASSQDPTSGGDTQYF. As DNA, the CDR3 is TGCGCCAGCAGCCAAGATCCCACTAGCGGGGGTGATACGCAGTATTTT.

The J gene is TRBJ2-7, the V gene TRBV27, with TRBD1 identical over 10 bases. With 6 bases clipped from V and 9 bases from J, the junction kept 2 bases outside the gene matches. Germline values: CDR1 MNHEY, CDR2 SMNVEV (reference sequence). The CDR3 consists of 11 residues. In DNA, the CDR3 is TGTGCCAGCAGCGACAGGGGGCGGCAGTACTTC. It is translated as CASSDRGRQYF.

The chain carries TRBV6-5 and TRBJ1-1; unclear D gene. V lost 2 bases and J 3 bases, leaving 7 bases between the germline ends. The CDR3 runs 13 residues. Germline CDR1 and CDR2: MNHEY and SVGAGI. CDR3 sequence: CASSYEGYTEAFF. CDR3 in DNA: TGTGCCAGCAGTTACGAGGGATACACTGAAGCTTTCTTT.

This clone was observed a handful of times. This chain connects TRBV4-3 to TRBJ2-2; D may be TRBD2 (5 bases). Germline-derived CDR1 and CDR2 are LGHNA and YSLEER. The V and J ends lost 2 bases and 0 bases respectively, with 10 bases between them. The CDR3 runs to 16 residues. DNA for the CDR3: TGCGCCAGCAGCCAAAGAGGGCACGCGAACACCGGGGAGCTGTTTTTT. Translated: CASSQRGHANTGELFF.

The chain is built from TRBV4-1 and TRBJ1-5; no clear D. The CDR3 length is 16 residues. Trimming cost V 6 bases and J 2 bases, with 17 bases left between them. The germline V gene has CDR1 MGHRA and CDR2 YSYEKL. DNA for the CDR3: TGCGCCAGCAGACCCCTATGGAGAGAGGGCAATCAGCCCCAGCATTTT. It yields the protein CASRPLWREGNQPQHF.

This sequence joins TRBV25-1 and TRBJ1-2; D unclear. Germline-derived CDR1 and CDR2 are MGHDK and SYGVNS. This CDR3 region has 12 residues. Trimming took 4 bases from V and 9 from J, leaving 12 bases between them. CDR3 DNA: TGTGCCAGCAGTGCAGGTCGGTTTAGCTACACCTTC. It codes for CASSAGRFSYTF.